This entry concerns a single T cell receptor beta chain. The CDR3 ends on some other residue instead of the conserved phenylalanine or tryptophan, so this is likely a read error. The DNA is omitted, as the CDR3 cannot be located on it reliably, and the CDR3 follows TCRdb's listing. The CDR3 has 11 residues if both end residues are counted. Germline CDR1 is SNHLY and CDR2 is FYNNEI. The method was immunoSEQ multiplex PCR; TCRdb's version includes in-frame clones alone and lacks a portion of them. This table has 360,000 or so clones, about nine tenths appearing once. The sample originates from a study of Ad26.COV2.S vaccination and SARS-CoV-2 variants. At the level of the study: Once, or twice with 56 days between doses, Ad26.COV2.S was given intramuscularly.

Documented treatment: 15 to 20 received Ad26.COV2.S at low or high dose, single or two shots; about 5 received placebo; per-sample allocation not given. The samples were gathered on day 63 after the first injection of vaccine or placebo. Wuhan-strain SARS-CoV-2 spike was expressed by the Ad26 vector that made up the vaccine. The sequence was collected from a person aged 18-60 years who received the Ad26.COV2.S COVID-19 vaccine or a placebo. The source was peripheral blood, collected in a trial of Ad26.COV2.S vaccine versus placebo. The genes are TRBV2 and TRBJ2-7; the table's D call of TRBD1 was not tested on the DNA. CDR3 region: CASSEDRGQCI.